This TCR beta chain originates from a study of T cells expressing NK-cell markers. From the 5' RACE reads, TCRdb lists one entry per CDR3 protein and no DNA. Here the sample table reports some 500,000 distinct CDR3 sequences. CDR3 length equals 13 residues. From germline, CDR1 is SGDLS and CDR2 YYNGEE. Sequencing input: blood T cells: a sorted CD56 or NKG2C T cell subset, CD4+ or CD8+ T cells, or bulk PBMC T cells (not recorded which). This receptor was obtained from a woman aged 45-60 years in good health. This chain connects TRBV9 to TRBJ1-3. This CDR3 reads CASSVEIGNTIYF.